This TCR beta chain originates from a study of response to subunit inactivated influenza vaccine. Findings of the study overall: Researchers suggested that each seasonal influenza vaccination recruits few new T cells.

This clonotype was seen repeatedly, ten times or more. Its antigen is undetermined. Via MiXCR, TCRdb re-called the RT-PCR reads, giving one row per CDR3 protein. Of 550,000 to 800,000 distinct CDR3 sequences in the sample, 14% were seen once. With V trimmed by 10 bases and J by 4 bases, 5 bases remained unmatched. From germline, CDR1 is MDHEN and CDR2 SYDVKM. This CDR3 contains 12 residues. The clonotype comes from a man between 45 and 60 years old who received an inactivated influenza vaccine. This chain connects TRBV28 to TRBJ2-5; 8 bases map to TRBD2. Sequences were derived from PBMCs from blood, sampled approximately 15 days before vaccination. CDR3 DNA: TGTGCCACGCGGGAGGCTCGAGAGACCCAGTACTTC. It encodes CATREARETQYF.